This entry features one T cell receptor (beta chain) sequence. Its matching antigen is unknown. The assay was immunoSEQ multiplex PCR, and TCRdb's table has in-frame clones only and misses some. The sample consists of around 32,000 clones, approximately 80% of them appearing once. This CDR3 region has 13 residues. Trimming stripped 6 bases from V and 6 bases from J, with 12 bases between. In germline, CDR1 is MNHEY, CDR2 SVGAGI. These data originate in a study of radiotherapy plus CTLA-4 blockade in lung cancer. Study overall: Objective responses were documented in about 19% of patients, with disease control in just over 30%.

Overall study results and limits: Alongside interferon-beta, early blood T cell clone dynamics were reportedly the best predictor of response. Among blood TCR repertoires after radiotherapy plus ipilimumab, tumor-derived clones expanded.

Focal radiation plus CTLA-4 blockade with ipilimumab was administered to patients who had chemo-refractory metastatic non-small-cell lung cancer. The receptor was derived from a human donor with non-small cell lung cancer that progressed on radiotherapy plus ipilimumab. Specimen: peripheral blood, collected from a patient treated with radiotherapy plus ipilimumab. The chain has TRBV6-5 and TRBJ1-5; D uncertain. CDR3 coding DNA: TGTGCCAGCAGCGAGTTCTCTGGTCAGCCCCAGCATTTT. Translation: CASSEFSGQPQHF.